This TCR beta chain was identified in a study of T cells in Graves' hyperthyroidism and ophthalmopathy. As regards this clonotype: A junction boundary mismatches the germline segment, possibly from a read error.

The cohort's ophthalmopathy patients, a group with duration under 3 months, had a Clinical Activity Score of at least 3 and a NOSPECS grade of at least 4. Orbital computed tomography, thyroid ultrasound, serum thyroxine and TRAb, and clinical symptoms together informed the diagnoses. The PBMCs studied were ones that came from around 10 ml fresh peripheral blood. Template material for amplifying TCR beta CDR3 regions consisted of RNA transcripts. Initially, a first-round RT-PCR of the TCR CDR3 employed the HTBI primer set. TCRdb independently ran MiXCR on the multiplex PCR reads; one entry per CDR3 protein. The sample yields about 500,000 distinct CDR3 sequences, 17% seen once. Material for sequencing was blood. The receptor's source is a woman younger than 30 with Graves' ophthalmopathy.

For the CDR3, the DNA is TGTGCCAGAAGCCAAGGGAGAGTCACGAGATATGGCTACACCTTC. Protein: CARSQGRVTRYGYTF. The genes are TRBV14 and TRBJ1-2; D remains ambiguous. The germline V gene encodes CDR1 SGHDN and CDR2 FVKESK. The CDR3 spans 15 residues.